This T cell receptor (beta chain) originates from a study of T cell responses to AZD1222 COVID-19 vaccine. Study-wide points: Epitopes outside B.1.351 and B.1.1.7 mutated regions reportedly drew nearly half of spike TCRs. Most donors were white British and more were female, and clonal diversity was possibly underestimated.

The length of the CDR3 is 15 residues. V shed 7 bases and J 6 bases; nucleotides not matched to a gene: 11. The germline V gene encodes CDR1 LNHDA and CDR2 SQIVND (reference sequence). Clones were sequenced by immunoSEQ multiplex PCR, and TCRdb holds only the in-frame ones, with some missing. The table includes 90,000 to 120,000 clones, roughly 87% detected once. Second-dose recipients at about 4 or about 12 weeks were treated as one pooled group. This clone was observed a single time. Its antigen is undetermined. The rearrangement uses TRBV19 and TRBJ1-1; 10 bases map to TRBD1. This receptor was obtained from an adult who received the AZD1222 COVID-19 vaccine. Specimen: peripheral blood, collected 28 days after the second AZD1222 dose. CDR3 in amino acids: CASTLPGTGVAEAFF. CDR3 nucleotides: TGTGCCAGTACTCTTCCCGGGACAGGGGTTGCTGAAGCTTTCTTT. Full variable domain (outside the CDR3, taken from reference TRBV19 and TRBJ1-1): DGGITQSPKYLFRKEGQNVTLSCEQNLNHDAMYWYRQDPGQGLRLIYYSQIVNDFQKGDIAEGYSVSREKKESFPLTVTSAQKNPTAFYLCASTLPGTGVAEAFFGQGTRLTVV.